The 20 T cell receptor beta chains below come from one sample, sequenced in a study of identifying expanded T cells in peripheral blood (dated 2019 in TCRdb). Library prep was done by the immunoSEQ multiplex PCR assay. Not all clones reach the TCRdb copy of this immuneACCESS table, which keeps in-frame sequences only. Checked studies attribute under half of the gap to unresolved V genes and leave the rest unexplained. The sample includes approximately 130,000 clones, with about 86% observed a single time. The ten most abundant clones make up 8.4% of the sample. Input material: blood. The receptors were sampled from a person aged 18 to 75 in good health.

CDR3 DNA sequence: TGTGCCAGCAGTCCTCGGGGACGGAGCTCCTACGAGCAGTACTTC. It translates to CASSPRGRSSYEQYF. V and J are TRBV7-2 and TRBJ2-7; D possibly matches TRBD1 or TRBD2 (5 bases each). V dropped 6 bases and J dropped 0 bases, with 15 bases sitting between them. CDR3 length: 15 amino acids. The germline CDR1 and CDR2 sequences are SGHTA and FQGNSA.

The rearrangement links TRBV9 to TRBJ2-3, with 10 bases matching TRBD2. The germline CDR1 and CDR2 sequences are SGDLS and YYNGEE. The CDR3 loop spans 16 amino acids. With 0 bases clipped from V and 1 base from J, the junction kept 2 bases outside the gene matches. CDR3 sequence: CASSVVLAGGTDTQYF. CDR3 bases: TGTGCCAGCAGCGTAGTTCTAGCGGGGGGCACAGATACGCAGTATTTT.

V is TRBV4-2 and J is TRBJ1-2, with D hard to call. CDR3 length equals 14 residues. Germline CDR1 and CDR2: LGHNA and YNFKEQ. V was trimmed by 1 base and J by 7 bases, leaving 13 bases between them. DNA for the CDR3: TGTGCCAGCAGCCAAGTTTCGGCCGAACGTGGCTACACCTTC. Residues: CASSQVSAERGYTF.

The V and J genes are TRBV28 and TRBJ2-7; the D is unclear. V lost 7 bases, J lost 3 bases, and 13 bases lay in between. CDR1 and CDR2 from the germline V gene are MDHEN and SYDVKM. This CDR3 is built from 13 residues. CDR3 sequence (DNA): TGTGCCAGCATTAAGCACGAGAACTACGAGCAGTACTTC. It specifies CASIKHENYEQYF.

This clone appeared a single time. The chain recombines TRBV28 with TRBJ2-7, with TRBD2 as a possible D gene (5 bases). Trimming removed 2 bases from V and 3 bases from J, with 5 bases in between. The germline V gene has CDR1 MDHEN and CDR2 SYDVKM. This CDR3 has 12 residues. The CDR3 nucleotides read TGTGCCAGCAGTTTACGGGGCTACGAGCAGTACTTC. Protein: CASSLRGYEQYF.

This chain connects TRBV12-2 to TRBJ2-3; the table names TRBD1, a call not compared with the DNA. TRBV12-2 is a listed pseudogene. This CDR3 has 13 amino acids. CDR3 coding DNA: TGTGCAGGCCCCTGGCACAGCACAGATACGCAGTATTTT. This sequence encodes CAGPWHSTDTQYF.

The rearrangement joins TRBV6-6 to TRBJ2-5; 7 positions match TRBD1. The CDR3 is 15 amino acids. CDR1 and CDR2 from the germline V gene are MNHNY and SVGAGI (reference sequence). Trimming at V came to 2 bases and at J to 5 bases, leaving 8 bases not matched to a gene. The CDR3 DNA follows: TGTGCCAGCAGTTACCCCAAGGGGGCTGGTGAGACCCAGTACTTC. Its protein product is CASSYPKGAGETQYF.

This chain connects TRBV29-1 to TRBJ1-1, with D possibly TRBD1 on 5 matching bases. The CDR3 contains 11 residues. The V end was cut by 8 bases, the J end by 13 bases, with 20 bases between. The germline CDR1 and CDR2 sequences are SQVTM and ANQGSEA. The CDR3 reads CSSNYGGGVFF. CDR3 bases: TGCAGCTCGAACTATGGCGGGGGGGTTTTCTTT.

CDR3 amino acids: CAISGTRNTGELFF. Written as DNA, the CDR3 is TGTGCCATTTCCGGGACGAGGAACACCGGGGAGCTGTTTTTT. The genes are TRBV10-3 and TRBJ2-2; D is possibly TRBD1 or TRBD2 (5 bases each). Per the germline V gene, CDR1 is ENHRY and CDR2 is SYGVKD. Trimming cost V 9 bases and J 1 base, with 12 bases left between them. The CDR3 is made up of 14 amino acids.

V and J are TRBV5-8 and TRBJ1-2; D not certain. V dropped 0 bases and J dropped 13 bases, with 13 bases sitting between them. The CDR3 length is 12 residues. Germline CDR1 and CDR2: SGHTS and YDEGEE. For the CDR3, the DNA is TGTGCCAGCAGCTTGGTGGTCCTTGGTGGCACCTTC. Translated: CASSLVVLGGTF. Variable domain in full (rest from reference TRBV5-8 and TRBJ1-2): EAGVTQSPTHLIKTRGQQATLRCSPISGHTSVYWYQQALGLGLQFLLWYDEGEERNRGNFPPRFSGRQFPNYSSELNVNALELEDSALYLCASSLVVLGGTFGSGTRLTVV.

Only one count was recorded for this clone. The chain combines TRBV19 with TRBJ2-7; 14 bases map to TRBD2. With V trimmed by 7 bases and J by 2 bases, 10 bases remained unmatched. The CDR3 runs to 17 residues. CDR1 is LNHDA, CDR2 SQIVND, per germline (reference sequence). The CDR3 nucleotides read TGTGCCAGTACCCCGACTAGCGGGAGGGCCAATCCCTACGAGCAGTACTTC. It translates to CASTPTSGRANPYEQYF.

This sequence joins TRBV28 and TRBJ2-4; D is undetermined. Trimming cost V 2 bases and J 13 bases, with 12 bases left between them. Germline values: CDR1 MDHEN, CDR2 SYDVKM. This CDR3 spans 12 amino acids. The DNA of the CDR3 is TGTGCCAGCAGTTTAGGCCAGCGAACCCAGTACTTC. Amino acids: CASSLGQRTQYF. The full variable domain, with the rest looked up from reference TRBV28 and TRBJ2-4, is DVKVTQSSRYLVKRTGEKVFLECVQDMDHENMFWYRQDPGLGLRLIYFSYDVKMKEKGDIPEGYSVSREKKERFSLILESASTNQTSMYLCASSLGQRTQYFGAGTRLSVL.

Comment on this clone: Other DNA sequences of this sample code for an identical CDR3. The chain couples TRBV5-4 to TRBJ2-5; 8 positions match TRBD2. The CDR3 is made up of 13 amino acids. Germline CDR1 SGHNT, CDR2 YYREEE (reference sequence). The V segment lost 1 base and the J segment 5 bases; nucleotides outside the gene matches: 1. The CDR3 reads CASSLRGGETQYF. CDR3 DNA sequence: TGTGCCAGCAGCTTGCGGGGGGGGGAGACCCAGTACTTC.

The chain combines TRBV2 with TRBJ1-2, with 7 bases aligning to TRBD1. V lost 4 bases to trimming and J lost 2 bases; unmatched junction nucleotides: 10. The germline CDR1 and CDR2 sequences are SNHLY and FYNNEI. The CDR3 sequence is 16 residues long. The CDR3 here is CASSVRLVQGNYGYTF. The CDR3 DNA is TGTGCCAGCAGTGTTCGGTTGGTACAGGGGAACTATGGCTACACCTTC.

V usage is TRBV19 and J usage is TRBJ2-4; the D is unclear. Deletions cut 5 bases from V and 0 bases from J, with 14 bases between. The CDR3 is 16 amino acids. Per the germline V gene, CDR1 is LNHDA and CDR2 is SQIVND (reference sequence). The CDR3 sequence: CASSPRRVLAKNIQYF. In DNA form, the CDR3 reads TGTGCCAGTAGTCCTCGAAGGGTACTAGCCAAAAACATTCAGTACTTC.

CDR3 region: CASSYAVGSGSSKTQYF. In DNA, the CDR3 is TGCGCCAGCAGCTACGCCGTTGGTAGCGGGAGTTCGAAGACCCAGTACTTC. J is TRBJ2-5 and V is TRBV5-1; 9 bases are a match to TRBD2. The junction had 15 bases not matched to a gene; V was cut back by 3 bases and J by 6 bases. From germline, CDR1 is SGHRS and CDR2 YFSETQ. CDR3 size: 17 residues.

The chain uses TRBV4-2 and TRBJ2-3; 11 bases are shared with TRBD2. Germline CDR1 and CDR2: LGHNA and YNFKEQ. The V gene end was trimmed by 0 bases and the J gene end by 2 bases; junction bases not matched to a gene: 4. This CDR3 comprises 17 residues. The CDR3: CASSQEASGGFTDTQYF. The CDR3 DNA reads TGTGCCAGCAGCCAAGAAGCTAGCGGGGGGTTCACAGATACGCAGTATTTT.

The gene calls are TRBV5-1 and TRBJ2-2, with 8 nucleotides matching TRBD2. Trimming took 1 base from V and 6 from J; bases not matched to a gene: 8. The germline gives CDR1 SGHRS, CDR2 YFSETQ. This CDR3 comprises 16 residues. Here the CDR3 DNA reads TGCGCCAGCAGCTTGCGGGGGGGCCGAGGGGCCGGGGAGCTGTTTTTT. It specifies CASSLRGGRGAGELFF.

The J gene is TRBJ1-2, the V gene TRBV6-5, with D hard to call. Germline-derived CDR1 and CDR2 are MNHEY and SVGAGI. Trimming removed 6 bases at V and 6 bases at J, with 14 bases between. The CDR3 contains 13 residues. For the CDR3, the DNA is TGTGCCAGCAGCGATTCCACCATACATGGCTACACCTTC. Protein: CASSDSTIHGYTF.

J is TRBJ2-7 and V is TRBV27; 10 bases align to TRBD2. Unmatched junction bases numbered 6, after V lost 3 bases and J lost 4 bases. Germline loops: CDR1 MNHEY, CDR2 SMNVEV (reference sequence). The CDR3 sequence is 15 residues long. CDR3: CASSLQREGRYEQYF. CDR3 DNA: TGTGCCAGCAGTTTGCAGCGGGAGGGAAGGTACGAGCAGTACTTC.